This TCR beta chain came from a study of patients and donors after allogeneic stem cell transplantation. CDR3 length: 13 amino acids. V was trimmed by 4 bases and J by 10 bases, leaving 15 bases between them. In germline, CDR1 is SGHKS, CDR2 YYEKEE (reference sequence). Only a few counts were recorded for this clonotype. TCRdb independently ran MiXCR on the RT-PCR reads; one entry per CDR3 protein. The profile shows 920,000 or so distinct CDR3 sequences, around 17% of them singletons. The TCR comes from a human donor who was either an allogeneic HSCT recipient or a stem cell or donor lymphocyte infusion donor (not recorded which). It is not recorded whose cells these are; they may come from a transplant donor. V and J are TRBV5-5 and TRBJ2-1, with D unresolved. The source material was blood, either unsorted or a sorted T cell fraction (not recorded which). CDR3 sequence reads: CASSIAGDGEQFF. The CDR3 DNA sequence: TGTGCCAGCAGCATAGCCGGAGATGGCGAGCAGTTCTTC. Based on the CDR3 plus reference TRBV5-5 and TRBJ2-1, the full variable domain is DAGVTQSPTHLIKTRGQQVTLRCSPISGHKSVSWYQQVLGQGPQFIFQYYEKEERGRGNFPDRFSARQFPNYSSELNVNALLLGDSALYLCASSIAGDGEQFFGPGTRLTVL.